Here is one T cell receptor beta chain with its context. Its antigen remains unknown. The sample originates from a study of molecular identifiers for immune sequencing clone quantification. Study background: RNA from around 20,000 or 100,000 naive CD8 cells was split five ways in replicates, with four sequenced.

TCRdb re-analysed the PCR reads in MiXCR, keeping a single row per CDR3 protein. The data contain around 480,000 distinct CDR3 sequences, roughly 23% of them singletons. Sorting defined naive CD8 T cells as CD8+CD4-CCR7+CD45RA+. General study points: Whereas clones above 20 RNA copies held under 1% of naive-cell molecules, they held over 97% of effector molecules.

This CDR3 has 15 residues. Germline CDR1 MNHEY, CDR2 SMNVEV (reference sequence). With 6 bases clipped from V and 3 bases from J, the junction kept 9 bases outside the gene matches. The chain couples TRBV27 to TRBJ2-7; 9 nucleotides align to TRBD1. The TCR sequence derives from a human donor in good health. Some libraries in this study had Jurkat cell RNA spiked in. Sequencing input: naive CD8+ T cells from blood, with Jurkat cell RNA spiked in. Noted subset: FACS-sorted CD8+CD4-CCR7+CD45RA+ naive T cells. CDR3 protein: CASSQQGTGYYEQYF. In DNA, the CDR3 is TGTGCCAGCAGCCAGCAGGGGACAGGGTACTACGAGCAGTACTTC.